This T cell receptor beta chain comes out of a study of blood T cell repertoires in COVID-19. Turning to the study itself: There were acute and convalescent COVID-19 samples, and they came from the United States, Italy and Spain.

This clone was seen only once. The germline V gene encodes CDR1 SGHRS and CDR2 YFSETQ. V lost 4 bases and J lost 3, with 13 bases in between. The CDR3 extends over 15 amino acids. Assay used: immunoSEQ multiplex PCR; TCRdb lists only in-frame clones, some missing. Among about 250,000 clones listed, around 85% were seen once. The rearrangement links TRBV5-1 to TRBJ2-2; maybe TRBD2 (6 bases). Sequenced: peripheral blood. The receptor comes from a man older than 75 with acute or convalescent COVID-19. The CDR3 loop is CASSPGTPYTGELFF. CDR3 nucleotide sequence: TGCGCCAGCAGCCCGGGGACTCCTTACACCGGGGAGCTGTTTTTT.